The TCR beta chain under discussion was sequenced for a study of shared clonotypes between healthy human individuals. Study-level information: CD8 memory received one plate per donor, CD8 naive two, CD4 memory three and CD4 naive three.

Study results and caveats: For naive CD4 cells, around 5% of clonotypes were shared across a handful of donors. Sampling included only blood; tissue repertoires likely differ.

Terminally differentiated effector memory CD45RA+ cells were left out of the naive CD8 fraction, which was CD45RO-negative and positively selected for CCR7. Those who donated were healthy HIV-negative adults, with no recent acute infections or vaccinations reported. As for this clone: Its antigen remains unidentified.

The J segment lost 2 bases and the V segment lost 1 base, leaving 5 bases of the junction unmatched. This CDR3 has 16 residues. Germline CDR1 MGHRA, CDR2 YSYEKL. Profiling relied on immunoSEQ multiplex PCR, and the TCRdb table lists in-frame clones only, not all of them. The table shows 1.5 million to 2.5 million clones, with about 95% occurring only once. The sequenced material came from naive CD8+ T cells sorted from blood. The J gene is TRBJ1-1, the V gene TRBV4-1, with 9 bases matching TRBD1. The receptor comes from a man aged 18 to 30 in good health. CDR3 in DNA: TGCGCCAGCAGCCAAGTGACAGGGGGACAAAACACTGAAGCTTTCTTT. The encoded protein is CASSQVTGGQNTEAFF.